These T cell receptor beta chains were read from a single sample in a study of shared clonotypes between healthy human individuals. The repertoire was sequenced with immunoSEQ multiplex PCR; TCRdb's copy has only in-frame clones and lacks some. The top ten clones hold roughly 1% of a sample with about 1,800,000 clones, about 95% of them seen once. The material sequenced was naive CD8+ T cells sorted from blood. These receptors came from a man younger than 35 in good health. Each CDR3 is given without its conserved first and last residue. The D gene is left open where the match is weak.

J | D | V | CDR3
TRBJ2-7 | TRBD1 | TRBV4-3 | ASSQRTGRNYEQY
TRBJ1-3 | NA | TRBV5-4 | ASSFQGSSGNTIY
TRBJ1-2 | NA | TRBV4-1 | ASSRNNGYT
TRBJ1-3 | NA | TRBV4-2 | ASTSGLGGNTIY
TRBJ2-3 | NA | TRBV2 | ASSEAVSLSTDTQY
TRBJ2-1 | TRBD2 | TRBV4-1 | ASSQRSQGLAGDGEQF
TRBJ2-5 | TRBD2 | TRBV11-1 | ASSNRPLGLQETQY
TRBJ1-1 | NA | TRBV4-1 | ASSQVHGANTEAF
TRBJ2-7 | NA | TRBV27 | ASSLSGAGWVYEQY
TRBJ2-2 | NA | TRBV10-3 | AISGSPGELF
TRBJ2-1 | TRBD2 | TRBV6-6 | ASSLSGSSYNEQF
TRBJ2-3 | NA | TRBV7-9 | ASSRDLHTDTQY
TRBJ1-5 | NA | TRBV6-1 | ASTFHTNQPQH
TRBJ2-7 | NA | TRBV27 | ASSLEGPRLSYEQY
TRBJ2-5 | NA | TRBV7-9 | ASSSTSDGPQETQY
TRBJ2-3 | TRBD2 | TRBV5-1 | ASSLGTSGTDTQY